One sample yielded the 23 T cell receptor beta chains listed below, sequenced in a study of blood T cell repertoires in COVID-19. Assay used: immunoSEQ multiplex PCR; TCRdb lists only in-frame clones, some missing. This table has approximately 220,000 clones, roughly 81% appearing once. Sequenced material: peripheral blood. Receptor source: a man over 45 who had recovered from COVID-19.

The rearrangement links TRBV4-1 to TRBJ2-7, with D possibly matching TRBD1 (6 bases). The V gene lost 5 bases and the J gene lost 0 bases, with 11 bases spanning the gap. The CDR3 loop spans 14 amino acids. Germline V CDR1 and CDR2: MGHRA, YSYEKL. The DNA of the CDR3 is TGCGCCAGCAGCGTCCGGGACACCTCCTACGAGCAGTACTTC. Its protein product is CASSVRDTSYEQYF.

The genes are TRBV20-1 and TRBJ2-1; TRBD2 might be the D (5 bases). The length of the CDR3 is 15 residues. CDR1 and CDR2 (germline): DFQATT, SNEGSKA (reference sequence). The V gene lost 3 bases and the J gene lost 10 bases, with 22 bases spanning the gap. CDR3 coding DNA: TGCAGTGCTAGTTCCCCCGCTGGTAGCGTGGGGGAGCAGTTCTTC. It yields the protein CSASSPAGSVGEQFF.

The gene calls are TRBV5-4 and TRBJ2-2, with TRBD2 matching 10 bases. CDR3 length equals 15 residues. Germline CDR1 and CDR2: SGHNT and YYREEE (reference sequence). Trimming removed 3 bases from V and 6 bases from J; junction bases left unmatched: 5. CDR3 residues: CASSSSGRSSGELFF. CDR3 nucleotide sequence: TGTGCCAGCAGCTCTAGCGGGAGAAGTTCCGGGGAGCTGTTTTTT.

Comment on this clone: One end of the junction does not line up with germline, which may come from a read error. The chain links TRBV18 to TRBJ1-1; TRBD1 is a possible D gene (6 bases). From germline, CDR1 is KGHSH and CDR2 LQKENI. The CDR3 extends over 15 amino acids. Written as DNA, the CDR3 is TGTGCCAGCTCACCACCGGCAGGCCGGGACACTAAAGCTTTCTTT. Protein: CASSPPAGRDTKAFF.

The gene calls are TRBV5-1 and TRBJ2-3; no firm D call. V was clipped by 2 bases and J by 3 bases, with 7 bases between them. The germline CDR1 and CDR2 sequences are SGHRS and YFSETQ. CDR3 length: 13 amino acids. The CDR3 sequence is CASSFYITDTQYF. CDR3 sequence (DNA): TGCGCCAGCAGCTTTTACATAACAGATACGCAGTATTTT.

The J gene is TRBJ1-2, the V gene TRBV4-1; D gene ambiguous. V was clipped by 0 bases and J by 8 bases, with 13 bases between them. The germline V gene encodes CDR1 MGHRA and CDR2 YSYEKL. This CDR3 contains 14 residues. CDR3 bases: TGCGCCAGCAGCCAAGATCTAGGAGGGTACGGCTACACCTTC. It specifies CASSQDLGGYGYTF.

CDR3 DNA: TGTGCCAGTATCGTCGGCGGGAGTAACTATGGCTACACCTTC. Encoded protein: CASIVGGSNYGYTF. The V gene is TRBV19, the J gene TRBJ1-2; the D is unclear. V was shortened by 7 bases and J by 1 base, with 13 bases between the two germline ends. CDR1 and CDR2 from the germline V gene are LNHDA and SQIVND (reference sequence). This CDR3 has 14 amino acids. The full variable domain, in which reference TRBV19 and TRBJ1-2 provide the parts outside the CDR3, is DGGITQSPKYLFRKEGQNVTLSCEQNLNHDAMYWYRQDPGQGLRLIYYSQIVNDFQKGDIAEGYSVSREKKESFPLTVTSAQKNPTAFYLCASIVGGSNYGYTFGSGTRLTVV.

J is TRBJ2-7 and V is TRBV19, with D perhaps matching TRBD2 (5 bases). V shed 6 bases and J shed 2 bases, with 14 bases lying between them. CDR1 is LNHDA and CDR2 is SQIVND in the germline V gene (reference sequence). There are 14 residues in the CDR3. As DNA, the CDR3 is TGTGCCAGTAGAGCGGCAGTTGGGACCTACGAGCAGTACTTC. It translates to CASRAAVGTYEQYF. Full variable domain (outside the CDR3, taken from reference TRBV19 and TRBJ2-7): DGGITQSPKYLFRKEGQNVTLSCEQNLNHDAMYWYRQDPGQGLRLIYYSQIVNDFQKGDIAEGYSVSREKKESFPLTVTSAQKNPTAFYLCASRAAVGTYEQYFGPGTRLTVT.

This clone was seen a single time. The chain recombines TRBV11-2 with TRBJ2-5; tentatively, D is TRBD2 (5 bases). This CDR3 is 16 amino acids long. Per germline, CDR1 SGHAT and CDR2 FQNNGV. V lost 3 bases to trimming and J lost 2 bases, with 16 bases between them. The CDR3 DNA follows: TGTGCCAGCAGCTTTGGAGCGGATCGGATTCAAGAGACCCAGTACTTC. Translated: CASSFGADRIQETQYF.

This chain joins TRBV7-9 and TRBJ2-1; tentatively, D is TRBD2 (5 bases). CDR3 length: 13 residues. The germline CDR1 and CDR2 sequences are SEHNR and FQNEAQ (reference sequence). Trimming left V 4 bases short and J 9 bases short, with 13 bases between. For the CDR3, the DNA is TGTGCCAGCAGCTCCACTAGTCCCGCTGAGCAGTTCTTC. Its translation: CASSSTSPAEQFF. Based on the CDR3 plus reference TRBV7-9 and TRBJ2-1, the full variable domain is DTGVSQNPRHKITKRGQNVTFRCDPISEHNRLYWYRQTLGQGPEFLTYFQNEAQLEKSRLLSDRFSAERPKGSFSTLEIQRTEQGDSAMYLCASSSTSPAEQFFGPGTRLTVL.

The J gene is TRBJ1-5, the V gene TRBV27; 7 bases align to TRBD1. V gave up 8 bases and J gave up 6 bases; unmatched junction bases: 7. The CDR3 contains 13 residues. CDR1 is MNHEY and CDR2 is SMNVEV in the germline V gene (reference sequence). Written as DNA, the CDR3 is TGTGCCAGCTCAGTAACAGGGGCTCAGCCCCAGCATTTT. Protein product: CASSVTGAQPQHF.

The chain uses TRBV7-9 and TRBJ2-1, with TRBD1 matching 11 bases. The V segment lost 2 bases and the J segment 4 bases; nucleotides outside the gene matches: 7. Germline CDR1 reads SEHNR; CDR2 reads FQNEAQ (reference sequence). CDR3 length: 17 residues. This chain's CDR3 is CASSLWGQGVGYNEQFF. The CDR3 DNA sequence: TGTGCCAGCAGCTTATGGGGACAGGGGGTAGGATACAATGAGCAGTTCTTC.

The DNA for the CDR3 is TGTGCCAGCAGCCAAGTGTCTAGCGGGAGTATCGGTCCCTACGAGCAGTACTTC. Protein sequence: CASSQVSSGSIGPYEQYF. The V gene is TRBV3-1 (or the pseudogene TRBV3-2), the J gene TRBJ2-7, with TRBD2 identical over 10 bases. The CDR3 covers 18 residues. J lost 2 bases, V lost 1 base, and 11 bases had no gene match. Germline assignment: CDR1 LGHDT and CDR2 YNNKEL (reference sequence).

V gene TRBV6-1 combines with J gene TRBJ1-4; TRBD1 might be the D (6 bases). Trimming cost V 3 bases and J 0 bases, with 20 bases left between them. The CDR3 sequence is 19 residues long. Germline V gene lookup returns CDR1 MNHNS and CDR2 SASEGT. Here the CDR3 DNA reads TGTGCCAGCAGTGATTCTTGGGGGACACGGCCCGCAACTAATGAAAAACTGTTTTTT. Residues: CASSDSWGTRPATNEKLFF.

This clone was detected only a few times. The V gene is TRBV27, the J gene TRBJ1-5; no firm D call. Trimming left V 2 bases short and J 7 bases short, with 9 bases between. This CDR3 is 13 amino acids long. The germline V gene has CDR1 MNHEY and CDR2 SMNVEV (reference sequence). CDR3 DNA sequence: TGTGCCAGCAGTTTAATTAGTAGCCAGCCCCAGCATTTT. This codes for CASSLISSQPQHF.

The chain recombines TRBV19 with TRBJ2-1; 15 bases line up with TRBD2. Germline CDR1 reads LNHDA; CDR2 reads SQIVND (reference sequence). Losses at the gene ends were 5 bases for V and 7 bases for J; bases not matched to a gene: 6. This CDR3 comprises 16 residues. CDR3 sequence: CASSVIGTSGRNEQFF. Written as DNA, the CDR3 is TGTGCCAGTAGTGTGATCGGGACTAGCGGGAGGAATGAGCAGTTCTTC. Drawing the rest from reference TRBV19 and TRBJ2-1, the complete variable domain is DGGITQSPKYLFRKEGQNVTLSCEQNLNHDAMYWYRQDPGQGLRLIYYSQIVNDFQKGDIAEGYSVSREKKESFPLTVTSAQKNPTAFYLCASSVIGTSGRNEQFFGPGTRLTVL.

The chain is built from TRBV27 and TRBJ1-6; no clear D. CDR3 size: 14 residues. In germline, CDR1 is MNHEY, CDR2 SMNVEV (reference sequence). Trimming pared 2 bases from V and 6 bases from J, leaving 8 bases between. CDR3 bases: TGTGCCAGCAGTTTAGGGCCTCTTAATTCACCCCTCCACTTT. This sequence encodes CASSLGPLNSPLHF.

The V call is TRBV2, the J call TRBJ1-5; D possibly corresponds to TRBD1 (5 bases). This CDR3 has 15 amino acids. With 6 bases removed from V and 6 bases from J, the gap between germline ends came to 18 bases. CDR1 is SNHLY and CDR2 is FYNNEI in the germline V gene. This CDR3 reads CASRDQGGIGQPQHF. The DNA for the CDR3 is TGTGCCAGCAGAGACCAGGGTGGGATAGGTCAGCCCCAGCATTTT.

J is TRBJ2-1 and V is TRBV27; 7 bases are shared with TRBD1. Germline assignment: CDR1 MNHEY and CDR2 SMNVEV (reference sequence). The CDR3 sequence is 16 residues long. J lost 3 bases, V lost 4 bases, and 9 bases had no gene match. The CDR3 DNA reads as TGTGCCAGCAGTTCCTCATACAGGGGTCGCTACAATGAGCAGTTCTTC. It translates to CASSSSYRGRYNEQFF.

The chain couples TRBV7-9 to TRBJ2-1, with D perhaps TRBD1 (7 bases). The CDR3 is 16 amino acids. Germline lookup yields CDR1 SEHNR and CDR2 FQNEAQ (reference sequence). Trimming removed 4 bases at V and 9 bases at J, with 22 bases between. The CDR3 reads CASSSRGAQGGFEQFF. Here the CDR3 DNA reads TGTGCCAGCAGCTCAAGGGGGGCACAAGGGGGCTTTGAGCAGTTCTTC.

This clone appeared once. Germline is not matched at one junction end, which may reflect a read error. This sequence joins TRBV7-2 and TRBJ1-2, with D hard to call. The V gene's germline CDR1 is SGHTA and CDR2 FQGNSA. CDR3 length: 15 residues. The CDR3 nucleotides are TGTGCCAGCAGCTTAGTCCGGGCGAGCGACTATCGCTACACCTTC. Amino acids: CASSLVRASDYRYTF. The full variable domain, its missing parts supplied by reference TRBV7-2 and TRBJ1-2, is GAGVSQSPSNKVTEKGKDVELRCDPISGHTALYWYRQSLGQGLEFLIYFQGNSAPDKSGLPSDRFSAERTGGSVSTLTIQRTQQEDSAVYLCASSLVRASDYRYTFGSGTRLTVV.

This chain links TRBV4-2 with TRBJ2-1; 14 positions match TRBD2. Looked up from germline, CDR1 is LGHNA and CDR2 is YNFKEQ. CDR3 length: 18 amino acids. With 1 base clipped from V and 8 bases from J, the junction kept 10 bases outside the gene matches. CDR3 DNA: TGTGCCAGCAGCCAAGTAGAGGGACTAGCGGGAGCTTACTATGAGCAGTTCTTC. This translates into CASSQVEGLAGAYYEQFF.

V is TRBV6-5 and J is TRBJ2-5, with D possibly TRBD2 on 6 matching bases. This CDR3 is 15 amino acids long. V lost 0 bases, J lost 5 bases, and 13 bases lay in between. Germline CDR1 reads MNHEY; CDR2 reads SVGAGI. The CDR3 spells CASSYSYSGGETQYF. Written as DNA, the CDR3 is TGTGCCAGCAGTTACTCCTACAGCGGAGGGGAGACCCAGTACTTC.